This T cell receptor beta chain originates from a study of chemoradiotherapy in HPV16-positive cancers. Sequenced by immunoSEQ multiplex PCR; TCRdb stores in-frame clones only, minus some. The sample yields roughly 1,800 clones, 55% to 85% seen once. Study-wide findings and caveats: Non-HPV-specific T cells did not expand in tumors during treatment, whereas candidate HPV-specific clones and E7-related motifs did. Functional assays defining HPV-specific T cells used only two HPV16-positive patients.

Comment on this clone: What it binds is unknown.

The CDR3 covers 13 residues. The germline V gene has CDR1 SGHDN and CDR2 FVKESK. The germline V and J ends were trimmed by 3 bases and 13 bases, with 16 bases remaining between them. The sequenced sample was tumor tissue, obtained from a patient who underwent chemoradiotherapy. The rearrangement uses TRBV14 and TRBJ2-4, with D maybe TRBD2 (5 bases). This sequence was found in a human donor with HPV-associated anogenital cancer. CDR3 amino acids: CASSQFRAGTQYF. CDR3 bases: TGTGCCAGCAGCCAGTTCCGGGCGGGTACCCAGTACTTC.